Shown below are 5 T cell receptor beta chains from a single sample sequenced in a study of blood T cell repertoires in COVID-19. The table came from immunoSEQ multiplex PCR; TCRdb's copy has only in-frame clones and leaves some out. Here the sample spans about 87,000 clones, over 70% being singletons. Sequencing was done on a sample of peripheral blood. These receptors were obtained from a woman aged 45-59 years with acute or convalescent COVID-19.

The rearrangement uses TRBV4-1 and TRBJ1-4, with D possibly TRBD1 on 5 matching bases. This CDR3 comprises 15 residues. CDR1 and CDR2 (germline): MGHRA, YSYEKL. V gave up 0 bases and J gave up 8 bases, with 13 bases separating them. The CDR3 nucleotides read TGCGCCAGCAGCCAAGATCATAACCGGGGGGAAAAACTGTTTTTT. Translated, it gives CASSQDHNRGEKLFF.

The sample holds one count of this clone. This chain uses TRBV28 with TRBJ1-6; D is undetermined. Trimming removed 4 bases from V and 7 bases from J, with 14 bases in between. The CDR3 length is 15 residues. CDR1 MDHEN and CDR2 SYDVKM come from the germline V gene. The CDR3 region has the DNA TGTGCCAGCAGTTCGGGATCTGTAGGCAATTCACCCCTCCACTTT. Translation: CASSSGSVGNSPLHF.

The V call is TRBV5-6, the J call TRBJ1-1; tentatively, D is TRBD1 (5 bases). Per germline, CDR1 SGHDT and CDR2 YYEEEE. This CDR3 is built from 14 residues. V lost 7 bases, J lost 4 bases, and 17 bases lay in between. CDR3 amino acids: CASGGRRGGTEAFF. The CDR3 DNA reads TGTGCCAGCGGGGGACGGAGGGGAGGCACTGAAGCTTTCTTT.

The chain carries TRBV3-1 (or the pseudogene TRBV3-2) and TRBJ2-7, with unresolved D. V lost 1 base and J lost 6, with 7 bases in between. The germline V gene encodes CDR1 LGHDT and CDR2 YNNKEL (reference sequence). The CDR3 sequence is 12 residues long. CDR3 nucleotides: TGTGCCAGCAGCCAAGGAAGGAGCGAGCAGTACTTC. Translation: CASSQGRSEQYF.

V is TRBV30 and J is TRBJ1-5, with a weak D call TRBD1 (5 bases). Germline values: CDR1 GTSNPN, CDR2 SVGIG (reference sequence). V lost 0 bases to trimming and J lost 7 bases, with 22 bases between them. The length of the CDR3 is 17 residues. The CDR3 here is CAWSVQVGQRGRQPQHF. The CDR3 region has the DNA TGTGCCTGGAGTGTACAAGTCGGCCAGCGGGGGAGACAGCCCCAGCATTTT.